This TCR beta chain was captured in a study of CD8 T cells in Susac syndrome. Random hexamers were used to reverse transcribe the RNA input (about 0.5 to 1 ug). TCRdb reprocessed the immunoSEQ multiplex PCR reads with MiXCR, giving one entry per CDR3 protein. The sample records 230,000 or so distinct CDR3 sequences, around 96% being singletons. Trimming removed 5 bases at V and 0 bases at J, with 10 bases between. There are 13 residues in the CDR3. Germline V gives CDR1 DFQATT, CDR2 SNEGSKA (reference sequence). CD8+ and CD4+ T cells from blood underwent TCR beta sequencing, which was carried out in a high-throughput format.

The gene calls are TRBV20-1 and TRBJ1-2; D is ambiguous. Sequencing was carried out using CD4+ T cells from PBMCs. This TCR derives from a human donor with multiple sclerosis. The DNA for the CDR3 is TGCAGTGCTCCACGGTACACTAACTATGGCTACACCTTC. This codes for CSAPRYTNYGYTF.